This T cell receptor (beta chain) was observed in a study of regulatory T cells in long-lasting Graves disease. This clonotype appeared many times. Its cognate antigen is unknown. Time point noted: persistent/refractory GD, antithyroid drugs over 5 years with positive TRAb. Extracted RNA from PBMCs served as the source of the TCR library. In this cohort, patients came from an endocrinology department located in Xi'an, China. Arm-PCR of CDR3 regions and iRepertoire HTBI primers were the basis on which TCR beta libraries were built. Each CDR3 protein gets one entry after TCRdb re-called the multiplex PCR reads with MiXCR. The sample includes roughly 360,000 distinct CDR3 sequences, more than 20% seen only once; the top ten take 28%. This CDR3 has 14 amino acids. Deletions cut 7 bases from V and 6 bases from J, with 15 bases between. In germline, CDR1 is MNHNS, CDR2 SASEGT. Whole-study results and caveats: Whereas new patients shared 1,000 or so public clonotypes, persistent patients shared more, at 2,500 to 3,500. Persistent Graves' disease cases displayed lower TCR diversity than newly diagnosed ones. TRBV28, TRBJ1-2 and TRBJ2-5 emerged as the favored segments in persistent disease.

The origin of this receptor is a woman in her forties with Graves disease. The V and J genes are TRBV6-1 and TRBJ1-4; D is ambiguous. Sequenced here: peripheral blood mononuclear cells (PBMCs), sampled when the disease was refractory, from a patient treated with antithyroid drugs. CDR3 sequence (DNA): TGTGCCAGCACCCGATCGGGTGGCGATGAAAAACTGTTTTTT. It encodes CASTRSGGDEKLFF.